This TCR beta chain derives from a study of T cell responses to AZD1222 COVID-19 vaccine. About this clone itself: Its antigen remains unknown.

This table comes from immunoSEQ multiplex PCR, and its TCRdb copy is limited to in-frame clones, with some not included. The repertoire holds 150,000 to 190,000 clones, with less than 90% as singletons. Points from the study as a whole: There were repertoire samples only from the period after the peak T cell response. The study identified only 6 or 7 AZD1222 recipients as seropositive at baseline.

Germline loops: CDR1 SGHVS, CDR2 FNYEAQ. V lost 1 base and J lost 3, with 10 bases in between. This CDR3 has 15 residues. This chain uses TRBV7-6 with TRBJ2-1, with D uncertain. The TCR was taken from an adult who had recovered from COVID-19. The sample was peripheral blood, taken after recovery from COVID-19. The CDR3 nucleotides are TGTGCCAGCAGCTTAGACGGGCAGTTCTACAATGAGCAGTTCTTC. As protein: CASSLDGQFYNEQFF.